What follows are 12 T cell receptor beta chains derived from one specimen sequenced in a study of vaccination effects on CD4 cells after COVID-19. Following culture for approximately 11 days, CD4+ T cells were isolated. Participants were given two doses of BNT162b2 or mRNA-1273 vaccine. Profiling relied on immunoSEQ multiplex PCR, and the TCRdb table lists in-frame clones only, not all of them. The sample lists 66,000 or so clones, less than 80% seen once, with 2.4% in the top ten. Antigens for these TCRs are unknown. The sequencing here drew on CD4+ T cells from PBMCs cultured without peptide, taken after COVID-19 vaccination. All receptors derive from a human donor who received a COVID-19 vaccine.

This clone occurred a few times. This chain uses TRBV10-1 with TRBJ2-2, with 8 bases matching TRBD2. The germline V gene encodes CDR1 WNHNN and CDR2 SYGVQD (reference sequence). With 11 bases clipped from V and 2 bases from J, the junction kept 13 bases outside the gene matches. The CDR3 is 16 residues long. This chain's CDR3 is CAVSRTSGGNTGELFF. The CDR3 DNA reads as TGCGCCGTTTCCCGAACCAGCGGGGGAAACACCGGGGAGCTGTTTTTT.

The chain recombines TRBV2 with TRBJ1-1; unclear D gene. CDR1 and CDR2 (germline): SNHLY, FYNNEI. The CDR3 runs 13 residues. V was shortened by 3 bases and J by 4 bases, with 9 bases between the two germline ends. CDR3 sequence: CASSDWEGTEAFF. The DNA of the CDR3 is TGTGCCAGCAGTGACTGGGAGGGCACTGAAGCTTTCTTT.

The V and J genes are TRBV2 and TRBJ2-5; D is possibly TRBD1 or TRBD2 (6 bases each). Germline loops: CDR1 SNHLY, CDR2 FYNNEI. The germline V and J ends were trimmed by 3 bases and 5 bases, with 13 bases remaining between them. The CDR3 is 14 amino acids. In DNA, the CDR3 is TGTGCCAGCAGTGAGGGGGGCGGTAGGGAGACCCAGTACTTC. Its protein product is CASSEGGGRETQYF.

This chain connects TRBV6-6 to TRBJ2-7; D unresolved. The V end lost 5 bases, the J end lost 2 bases, and 22 bases lay between the germline ends. The CDR3 loop spans 17 amino acids. Germline-derived CDR1 and CDR2 are MNHNY and SVGAGI (reference sequence). CDR3 loop: CASSRAKAGQPTYEQYV. The CDR3 region has the DNA TGTGCCAGCAGTCGAGCGAAGGCAGGCCAACCCACCTACGAGCAGTACGTC.

This clone was counted between two and nine times. The chain is built from TRBV24-1 and TRBJ1-1, with D uncertain. Trimming shortened V by 3 bases and J by 1 base, and 11 bases separated the two germline ends. CDR1 and CDR2 (germline): KGHDR, SFDVKD. The CDR3 has 15 amino acids. In DNA, the CDR3 is TGTGCCACCAGTGATAGCGGGCGGGGGAACACTGAAGCTTTCTTT. Protein product: CATSDSGRGNTEAFF.

This clone came up once. J is TRBJ2-5 and V is TRBV7-8; D remains ambiguous. The length of the CDR3 is 13 residues. Trimming left V 5 bases short and J 1 base short, with 8 bases between. Germline CDR1 SGHVS, CDR2 FQNEAQ. CDR3 sequence reads: CASSLRIQETQYF. In DNA, the CDR3 is TGTGCCAGCAGCCTCAGAATCCAAGAGACCCAGTACTTC.

This clone was seen at least ten times. J is TRBJ1-4 and V is TRBV4-1; possibly TRBD1 for D (5 bases). The germline V gene encodes CDR1 MGHRA and CDR2 YSYEKL. The CDR3 is made up of 14 amino acids. Trimming removed 8 bases at V and 4 bases at J, with 14 bases between. CDR3 nucleotide sequence: TGCGCCAGCCAAAACCAGGGCCTTAATGAAAAACTGTTTTTT. This gives the protein CASQNQGLNEKLFF.

This clone has only a few counts. CDR3 nucleotide sequence: TGTGCCAGCAGCTTAGGGGCTGGGCTGGGCAAAAACATTCAGTACTTC. It yields the protein CASSLGAGLGKNIQYF. This rearrangement joins TRBV7-9 to TRBJ2-4; D uncertain. The ends were cut back, 1 base at V and 3 bases at J, with 13 bases in the middle. The germline V gene encodes CDR1 SEHNR and CDR2 FQNEAQ (reference sequence). The CDR3 runs to 16 residues.

The chain employs TRBV3-1 (or the pseudogene TRBV3-2) and TRBJ2-2, with no clear D. The CDR3 covers 13 residues. The germline V and J ends were trimmed by 6 bases and 6 bases, with 11 bases remaining between them. Germline V gives CDR1 LGHDT, CDR2 YNNKEL (reference sequence). The CDR3 sequence: CASSHSPAGELFF. The CDR3 DNA sequence: TGTGCCAGCAGTCATTCACCCGCCGGGGAGCTGTTTTTT.

This clone was seen just once. J is TRBJ2-5 and V is TRBV29-1, with D uncertain. Trimming stripped 1 base from V and 1 base from J, with 1 base between. Germline CDR1 reads SQVTM; CDR2 reads ANQGSEA. This CDR3 spans 11 amino acids. The CDR3 DNA is TGCAGCGTTGAAGCCCAAGAGACCCAGTACTTC. It is translated as CSVEAQETQYF.

The CDR3 protein is CASSFGSVGDTGELFF. The CDR3 DNA reads TGTGCCAGCAGCTTTGGGTCAGTCGGTGACACCGGGGAGCTGTTTTTT. The chain recombines TRBV7-3 with TRBJ2-2; D is undetermined. V dropped 3 bases and J dropped 3 bases, with 14 bases sitting between them. Germline CDR1 is SGHTA and CDR2 is FQGTGA. This CDR3 contains 16 residues.

The V and J genes are TRBV5-5 and TRBJ1-2, with D possibly being TRBD1 (5 bases). CDR1 and CDR2 from the germline V gene are SGHKS and YYEKEE (reference sequence). The length of the CDR3 is 15 residues. V lost 5 bases and J 6 bases, leaving 20 bases between the germline ends. The CDR3 nucleotides are TGTGCCAGCAGGGGGGGAACAGGTTCTTATAATGGCTACACCTTC. It translates to CASRGGTGSYNGYTF.